This record looks at one T cell receptor (beta chain) sequence and its context. Antigen specificity is unknown. The entry originates in a study of shared clonotypes between healthy human individuals. Under the authors' procedure: Owing to the provision of junction-only sequences devoid of quality scores by immunoSEQ, filtering differed. TCRdb's table, derived via immunoSEQ multiplex PCR, lists solely in-frame clones and lacks some. V, J and clone size reflect that table, while D and trimming were determined from the DNA. The table records millions of clones, 93% of them present only once. The study's findings and limits: Generation probabilities of non-shared clonotypes were lower (relative to those shared by all four donors). Rarefaction curves obtained for sorted subsets showed sequencing incomplete despite large depth.

V was clipped by 2 bases and J by 4 bases, with 12 bases between them. The CDR3 consists of 15 residues. Germline CDR1 reads SGHVS; CDR2 reads FQNEAQ. As defined, naive CD8 cells were CD45RO-negative and positively selected for CCR7, with terminally differentiated effector memory CD45RA+ cells excluded. Material for sequencing was naive CD8+ T cells from PBMCs. The origin of this receptor is a man aged 18 to 29 in good health. Some clones in this sample may be carry-over from other donors' samples. The chain is built from TRBV7-8 and TRBJ1-5; possibly TRBD1 for D (5 bases). This chain's CDR3 is CASSLIRGPNQPQHF. The CDR3 region has the DNA TGTGCCAGCAGCTTAATCCGGGGCCCAAATCAGCCCCAGCATTTT.